The present TCR beta chain was sequenced within a study of shared clonotypes between healthy human individuals. On the study more broadly: Donors, aged 18 to 49, were a couple of women and three men.

Clones were sequenced by immunoSEQ multiplex PCR, and TCRdb holds only the in-frame ones, with some missing. The sample includes a few hundred thousand clones, 75% to 80% of them seen just once. The CDR3 is 15 amino acids. Germline lookup yields CDR1 SGHRS and CDR2 YFSETQ. Trimming stripped 3 bases from V and 1 base from J, with 12 bases between. There were no recent acute infections or vaccinations among the donors, who were healthy HIV-negative adults. The rearrangement links TRBV5-1 to TRBJ2-3; possible D gene TRBD2, 5 bases. The receptor was isolated from a woman aged 40 to 55 in good health. Some clones in this sample may be carry-over from other donors' samples. The sequenced sample consisted of PBMCs. CDR3 sequence (DNA): TGCGCCAGCAGCTCGGAGTCGCGGGGCACAGATACGCAGTATTTT. It codes for CASSSESRGTDTQYF.